One sample yielded the 18 T cell receptor beta chains listed below, sequenced in a study of PD-L1 blockade in urothelial cancer. Data came from immunoSEQ multiplex PCR; TCRdb stores just in-frame clones and leaves some out. The profile shows about 43,000 clones, approximately 83% of them singletons. The time point: peripheral blood 6 weeks after treatment start. The sample in question was PBMCs, obtained around atezolizumab (anti-PD-L1) treatment. Receptors originate from a man aged 55 to 70 with urothelial cancer.

The V and J genes are TRBV4-2 and TRBJ1-3; D possibly corresponds to TRBD1 (5 bases). There are 18 residues in the CDR3. Germline V gene data show CDR1 as LGHNA and CDR2 as YNFKEQ. V lost 1 base, J lost 0 bases, and 16 bases lay in between. The CDR3 coding sequence is TGTGCCAGCAGCCAAGCTATTATAGGACAAGCCTCTGGAAACACCATATATTTT. Translating gives CASSQAIIGQASGNTIYF.

V is TRBV5-1 and J is TRBJ2-3; TRBD2 aligns across 10 bases. J was trimmed by 1 base and V by 2 bases; bases with no gene match: 4. CDR1 SGHRS and CDR2 YFSETQ come from the germline V gene. This CDR3 is built from 16 residues. The CDR3 region has the DNA TGCGCCAGCAGCTTACGAACTAGCGGGGGCACAGATACGCAGTATTTT. Translated: CASSLRTSGGTDTQYF.

The J gene is TRBJ1-1, the V gene TRBV5-1; no firm D call. This CDR3 contains 13 residues. Germline V gives CDR1 SGHRS, CDR2 YFSETQ. The V gene lost 0 bases and the J gene lost 0 bases, with 3 bases spanning the gap. The CDR3 is CASSLVVNTEAFF. CDR3 in DNA: TGCGCCAGCAGCTTGGTCGTGAACACTGAAGCTTTCTTT.

The chain is built from TRBV5-1 and TRBJ1-4; D possibly corresponds to TRBD1 (6 bases). The germline V gene encodes CDR1 SGHRS and CDR2 YFSETQ. The CDR3 length is 14 residues. Trimming took off 0 bases at V and 8 bases at J, with 11 bases between the two ends. The CDR3 nucleotides are TGCGCCAGCAGCTTGGACAGGGCGGGCGAAAAACTGTTTTTT. This translates into CASSLDRAGEKLFF.

The chain couples TRBV5-4 to TRBJ2-7, with 7 bases fitting TRBD1. The germline CDR1 and CDR2 sequences are SGHNT and YYREEE (reference sequence). The CDR3 consists of 13 residues. The trim removed 3 bases at V and 2 bases at J, leaving 2 bases unmatched. The chain's CDR3 is CASSSQGAYEQYF. The CDR3 DNA sequence: TGTGCCAGCAGCTCCCAGGGGGCCTACGAGCAGTACTTC. The whole variable domain, remainder taken from reference TRBV5-4 and TRBJ2-7, is ETGVTQSPTHLIKTRGQQVTLRCSSQSGHNTVSWYQQALGQGPQFIFQYYREEENGRGNFPPRFSGLQFPNYSSELNVNALELDDSALYLCASSSQGAYEQYFGPGTRLTVT.

This chain connects TRBV6-4 to TRBJ2-1; maybe TRBD1 (5 bases). The ends were cut back, 4 bases at V and 6 bases at J, with 10 bases in the middle. Germline V lookup: CDR1 MRHNA, CDR2 SNTAGT. The CDR3 contains 13 residues. This CDR3 is CASSAQGGNEQFF. In DNA, the CDR3 is TGTGCCAGCAGTGCGCAGGGCGGCAATGAGCAGTTCTTC.

This chain joins TRBV5-4 and TRBJ2-7; 9 nucleotides agree with TRBD1. CDR1 and CDR2 from the germline V gene are SGHNT and YYREEE (reference sequence). This CDR3 spans 14 amino acids. V was pared by 3 bases and J by 3 bases, with 4 bases of the junction left unmatched. CDR3 nucleotide sequence: TGTGCCAGCAGCTGGGGGACAGGGATCTACGAGCAGTACTTC. It specifies CASSWGTGIYEQYF. Drawing the rest from reference TRBV5-4 and TRBJ2-7, the complete variable domain is ETGVTQSPTHLIKTRGQQVTLRCSSQSGHNTVSWYQQALGQGPQFIFQYYREEENGRGNFPPRFSGLQFPNYSSELNVNALELDDSALYLCASSWGTGIYEQYFGPGTRLTVT.

The J gene is TRBJ2-2, the V gene TRBV6-1; TRBD1 aligns across 7 bases. The CDR3 covers 14 residues. V lost 6 bases to trimming and J lost 8 bases; unmatched junction nucleotides: 9. Looked up from germline, CDR1 is MNHNS and CDR2 is SASEGT. CDR3 bases: TGTGCCAGCAGAGGGGACAGCGGCGGGGGGGAGCTGTTTTTT. Its protein is CASRGDSGGGELFF.

The chain uses TRBV30 and TRBJ1-6; no firm D call. The CDR3 totals 13 residues. Germline CDR1 GTSNPN, CDR2 SVGIG (reference sequence). Trimming pared 4 bases from V and 5 bases from J, leaving 9 bases between. DNA of the CDR3: TGTGCCTGGAAGCGCGGGGATAATTCACCCCTCCACTTT. Translating gives CAWKRGDNSPLHF.

The chain links TRBV4-1 to TRBJ1-2; 8 positions agree with TRBD1. Losses at the gene ends were 4 bases for V and 1 base for J; bases not matched to a gene: 11. The CDR3 covers 17 residues. From germline, CDR1 is MGHRA and CDR2 YSYEKL. CDR3 sequence (DNA): TGCGCCAGCAGCCTGGGCGAGGGACAGGATTTTAACTATGGCTACACCTTC. The encoded protein is CASSLGEGQDFNYGYTF.

This chain uses TRBV2 with TRBJ2-6, with D hard to call. The CDR3 totals 12 residues. In germline, CDR1 is SNHLY, CDR2 FYNNEI. Trimming removed 7 bases at V and 1 base at J, with 2 bases between. CDR3: CASTSGANVLTF. CDR3 bases: TGTGCCAGCACTTCTGGGGCCAACGTCCTGACTTTC.

V gene TRBV30 combines with J gene TRBJ2-5; 8 bases line up with TRBD2. This CDR3 has 12 amino acids. The germline V gene has CDR1 GTSNPN and CDR2 SVGIG (reference sequence). The trim removed 6 bases at V and 4 bases at J, leaving 4 bases unmatched. This chain's CDR3 is CACLGGVETQYF. The CDR3 coding sequence is TGTGCCTGCCTCGGGGGGGTAGAGACCCAGTACTTC.

This clone was seen a handful of times. The gene calls are TRBV6-1 and TRBJ2-2; TRBD1 is a possible D gene (6 bases). The germline V gene encodes CDR1 MNHNS and CDR2 SASEGT. V was clipped by 4 bases and J by 2 bases, with 8 bases between them. CDR3 length: 14 residues. The CDR3 sequence: CASSADRNTGELFF. Here the CDR3 DNA reads TGTGCCAGCAGTGCGGACAGAAACACCGGGGAGCTGTTTTTT.

In this sample, this clone turned up a few times. The rearrangement joins TRBV19 to TRBJ2-6, with 9 bases that match TRBD1. Germline CDR1 is LNHDA and CDR2 is SQIVND (reference sequence). V trimming: 5 bases; J trimming: 4 bases; junction bases outside the gene matches: 6. The CDR3 length is 16 residues. The CDR3 DNA reads as TGTGCCAGTAGTGAAAACAGGGGGCGAGGGGCCAACGTCCTGACTTTC. Amino acids: CASSENRGRGANVLTF.

This chain uses TRBV18 with TRBJ2-3; 9 bases map to TRBD1. CDR3 length equals 16 residues. J lost 1 base, V lost 0 bases, and 2 bases had no gene match. Germline V gene data show CDR1 as KGHSH and CDR2 as LQKENI. CDR3 in amino acids: CASSPPGTGRTDTQYF. The CDR3 DNA reads as TGTGCCAGCTCACCACCTGGGACAGGGCGCACAGATACGCAGTATTTT.

This clone appeared a few times. J is TRBJ2-5 and V is TRBV6-5; 11 positions match TRBD2. Germline V gives CDR1 MNHEY, CDR2 SVGAGI. This CDR3 is built from 15 residues. V dropped 6 bases and J dropped 5; count of bases not matched to a gene: 8. This CDR3 reads CASRSSGGQVETQYF. In DNA, the CDR3 is TGTGCCAGCAGGTCTAGCGGGGGGCAGGTGGAGACCCAGTACTTC.

V and J are TRBV23-1 and TRBJ1-5; D unclear. TRBV23-1 is reported as an ORF; its role is uncertain. The V and J ends lost 3 bases and 4 bases respectively, with 10 bases between them. CDR3 length: 14 amino acids. The CDR3 sequence: CASSHTGGNQPQHF. The CDR3 DNA is TGCGCCAGCAGTCATACCGGAGGTAATCAGCCCCAGCATTTT.

The chain joins TRBV5-1 to TRBJ2-2; a possible D gene is TRBD2 (7 bases). Trimming cost V 0 bases and J 3 bases, with 9 bases left between them. CDR1 and CDR2 (germline): SGHRS, YFSETQ. CDR3 size: 15 residues. CDR3 region: CASSLGGGDTGELFF. The CDR3 nucleotides are TGCGCCAGCAGCTTGGGGGGGGGCGACACCGGGGAGCTGTTTTTT. Together with reference TRBV5-1 and TRBJ2-2, the CDR3 gives the full variable domain: KAGVTQTPRYLIKTRGQQVTLSCSPISGHRSVSWYQQTPGQGLQFLFEYFSETQRNKGNFPGRFSGRQFSNSRSEMNVSTLELGDSALYLCASSLGGGDTGELFFGEGSRLTVL.